This T cell receptor beta chain was retrieved from a study of blood T cell repertoires in COVID-19. Study in general: Sites across the United States, Italy and Spain contributed samples from acute and convalescent COVID-19.

The CDR3 consists of 14 residues. V lost 8 bases and J 3 bases, leaving 17 bases between the germline ends. CDR1 is MRHNA and CDR2 is SNTAGT in the germline V gene. Those enrolled, adults aged 18 to 89 years, came from around 24 US areas. Assignments of participants to cohorts depended upon their own reported clinical history. As originally analysed: Reference gene primer amplification in the assay estimated nucleated cell counts. Method: immunoSEQ multiplex PCR; TCRdb's copy keeps in-frame clones and lacks some. V and J calls and clone size are given by that table; D and trimming were obtained from the DNA. In the table there are approximately 220,000 clones, roughly 83% of which are singletons.

V gene TRBV6-4 combines with J gene TRBJ2-7; D possibly corresponds to TRBD1 (6 bases). The receptor was isolated from a middle-aged woman with acute COVID-19. The specimen sequenced was PBMCs or T cells enriched from blood (not recorded which). In DNA, the CDR3 is TGTGCCAGCGCCCCGGGACACCAAAGCTACGAGCAGTACTTC. Amino acids: CASAPGHQSYEQYF.